What follows are 12 T cell receptor beta chains derived from one specimen sequenced in a study of cytomegalovirus exposure and HLA in healthy donors. Sequencing was performed with immunoSEQ multiplex PCR; in TCRdb, only in-frame clones are kept and a portion is missing. The table shows about 110,000 clones, with around nine tenths occurring only once. The sequenced sample consisted of PBMCs. The receptors shown here come from a woman aged 18 to 35 in good health and CMV-seronegative.

This clone was counted a few times. J is TRBJ2-3 and V is TRBV2; D is possibly TRBD1 (6 bases). CDR3 length: 15 amino acids. Trimming took 3 bases from V and 4 from J, leaving 14 bases between them. Germline V CDR1 and CDR2: SNHLY, FYNNEI. CDR3 sequence reads: CASSDRDRYADTQYF. The CDR3 coding sequence is TGTGCCAGCAGTGACCGCGACAGGTACGCAGATACGCAGTATTTT.

The V and J genes are TRBV7-9 and TRBJ1-2, with unresolved D. Trimming took 10 bases from V and 1 from J, leaving 10 bases between them. Germline CDR1 reads SEHNR; CDR2 reads FQNEAQ (reference sequence). The CDR3 covers 12 residues. CDR3 sequence reads: CAIHRGNYGYTF. Written as DNA, the CDR3 is TGTGCCATTCATCGGGGTAACTATGGCTACACCTTC.

The chain links TRBV4-2 to TRBJ1-1, with TRBD1 as a possible D gene (5 bases). CDR1 LGHNA and CDR2 YNFKEQ come from the germline V gene. The V end lost 1 base, the J end lost 3 bases, and 9 bases lay between the germline ends. The length of the CDR3 is 14 residues. The chain's CDR3 is CASSQALGDTEAFF. The CDR3 DNA reads as TGTGCCAGCAGCCAAGCTTTAGGGGACACTGAAGCTTTCTTT.

The chain combines TRBV10-3 with TRBJ1-2, with 7 bases that match TRBD1. Germline CDR1 reads ENHRY; CDR2 reads SYGVKD. V lost 6 bases to trimming and J lost 6 bases; unmatched junction nucleotides: 7. This CDR3 spans 13 amino acids. The CDR3 reads CAIRSLTGNGYTF. CDR3 coding DNA: TGTGCCATCAGAAGCTTGACAGGGAATGGCTACACCTTC.

J is TRBJ2-6 and V is TRBV19; a weak D match, TRBD1 (6 bases). The germline V gene encodes CDR1 LNHDA and CDR2 SQIVND (reference sequence). This CDR3 is 18 amino acids long. With 11 bases removed from V and 2 bases from J, the gap between germline ends came to 25 bases. The CDR3 reads CAASSMRQALAGANVLTF. In DNA, the CDR3 is TGTGCCGCATCCTCGATGAGACAGGCGTTGGCTGGGGCCAACGTCCTGACTTTC.

The chain uses TRBV27 and TRBJ1-1; D perhaps matches TRBD1 (6 bases). Germline CDR1 and CDR2: MNHEY and SMNVEV (reference sequence). Trimming left V 5 bases short and J 6 bases short, with 19 bases between. The CDR3 consists of 15 residues. The CDR3 loop is CASSTLSTGRAEAFF. The CDR3 DNA reads TGTGCCAGCAGTACCTTGTCTACAGGGAGGGCTGAAGCTTTCTTT.

This clone was found once. The chain is built from TRBV5-1 and TRBJ2-7; 11 nucleotides align to TRBD2. Germline CDR1 SGHRS, CDR2 YFSETQ. V dropped 2 bases and J dropped 3; count of bases not matched to a gene: 4. This CDR3 has 15 amino acids. For the CDR3, the DNA is TGCGCCAGCAGCTTTAGCGGGGGGGCCTACTACGAGCAGTACTTC. Protein sequence: CASSFSGGAYYEQYF.

V usage is TRBV4-1 and J usage is TRBJ2-2; 8 positions match TRBD1. The V segment lost 0 bases and the J segment 0 bases; nucleotides outside the gene matches: 9. CDR1 and CDR2 from the germline V gene are MGHRA and YSYEKL. The CDR3 spans 19 residues. This CDR3 is CASSQDPARQGPNTGELFF. CDR3 DNA sequence: TGCGCCAGCAGCCAAGATCCGGCTCGACAGGGGCCGAACACCGGGGAGCTGTTTTTT.

The chain joins TRBV30 to TRBJ2-1; D not resolved. Trimming cost V 5 bases and J 3 bases, with 20 bases left between them. CDR1 and CDR2 from the germline V gene are GTSNPN and SVGIG (reference sequence). The CDR3 runs to 16 residues. The CDR3 nucleotides are TGTGCCTGGGCGCAATCTGTAGTATCACTCTACAATGAGCAGTTCTTC. Protein sequence: CAWAQSVVSLYNEQFF.

V and J are TRBV30 and TRBJ2-7; possible D gene TRBD2, 5 bases. Trimming took 5 bases from V and 2 from J, leaving 10 bases between them. Germline V gives CDR1 GTSNPN, CDR2 SVGIG (reference sequence). The CDR3 loop spans 12 amino acids. The CDR3: CAWGRATYEQYF. Written as DNA, the CDR3 is TGTGCCTGGGGGCGGGCCACCTACGAGCAGTACTTC.

This sequence joins TRBV28 and TRBJ2-1, with TRBD2 matching 9 bases. The trim removed 4 bases at V and 5 bases at J, leaving 9 bases unmatched. The V gene's germline CDR1 is MDHEN and CDR2 SYDVKM. The CDR3 is made up of 16 amino acids. As DNA, the CDR3 is TGTGCCAGCAGTTCCCCTGAGACTAGCGGAAACAATGAGCAGTTCTTC. Amino acids: CASSSPETSGNNEQFF.

V and J are TRBV27 and TRBJ1-1; TRBD1 matches 11 bases. Germline V gene lookup returns CDR1 MNHEY and CDR2 SMNVEV (reference sequence). The CDR3 extends over 15 amino acids. Trimming cost V 4 bases and J 6 bases; bases outside gene matches: 7. The CDR3 nucleotides read TGTGCCAGCAGTTCACCGGGACAGGGGGTGTCTGAAGCTTTCTTT. It is translated as CASSSPGQGVSEAFF.